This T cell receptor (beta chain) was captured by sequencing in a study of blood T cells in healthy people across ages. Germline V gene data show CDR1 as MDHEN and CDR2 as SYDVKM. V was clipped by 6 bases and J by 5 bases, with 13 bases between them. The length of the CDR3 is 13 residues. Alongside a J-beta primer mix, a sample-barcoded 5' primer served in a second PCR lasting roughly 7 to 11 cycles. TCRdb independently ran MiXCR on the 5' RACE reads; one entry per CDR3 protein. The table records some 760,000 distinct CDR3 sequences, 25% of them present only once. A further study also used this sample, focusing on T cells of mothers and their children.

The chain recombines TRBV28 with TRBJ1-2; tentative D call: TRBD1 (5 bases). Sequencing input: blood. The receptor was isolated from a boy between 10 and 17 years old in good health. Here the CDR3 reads CASSLRAPYGYTF. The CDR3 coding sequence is TGTGCCAGCAGCCTCAGGGCGCCATATGGCTACACCTTC.